This TCR beta chain was observed in a study of cytomegalovirus exposure and HLA in healthy donors. Study results and caveats: In an earlier analysis, about 87% or about 30%: the productive usage of most TCR beta V segments. The presence/absence work took it that sequencing depth was about the same across donors.

This clone was observed a handful of times. Its target is not known. It was with 60 Vbeta and 13 Jbeta primers that the PCR ran. Generated by immunoSEQ multiplex PCR, the TCRdb table keeps only in-frame clones and is missing some. This sample has about 190,000 clones, with 81% found just once. The V gene end was trimmed by 5 bases and the J gene end by 3 bases; junction bases not matched to a gene: 7. CDR1 and CDR2 from the germline V gene are SGHTA and FQGNSA. The CDR3 runs 14 residues. The sequenced material came from PBMCs. The receptor was derived from a man aged 40-49 years in good health and CMV-seropositive. The rearrangement links TRBV7-2 to TRBJ2-7; 7 nucleotides match TRBD1. The CDR3 is CASSAENRGYEQYF. The CDR3 DNA reads TGTGCCAGCAGCGCTGAAAACAGGGGCTACGAGCAGTACTTC.